The sequence of this TCR beta chain was determined in a study of blood T cell repertoires in COVID-19. Here immunoSEQ multiplex PCR was the method, and the copy in TCRdb shows in-frame clones only, minus some. The repertoire holds 200,000 to 250,000 clones, 80% to 90% seen once, with 3% to 4% in the top ten. Participants spanned ages 18 to 89 years and resided in roughly 22 US areas. This CDR3 region has 15 residues. The V segment lost 4 bases and the J segment 4 bases; nucleotides outside the gene matches: 4. CDR1 and CDR2 (germline): LGHDT, YNNKEL (reference sequence). The sequencing input was PBMCs or T cells enriched from blood (not recorded which). This TCR came from a woman aged 18-29 years in a cohort exposed to, infected with or recovered from COVID-19 (not recorded which). The rearrangement uses TRBV3-1 (or the pseudogene TRBV3-2) and TRBJ1-4; the match to TRBD1 covers 9 bases. For the CDR3, the DNA is TGTGCCAGCAGCCCCCGACAGGGGGATAATGAAAAACTGTTTTTT. Amino acids: CASSPRQGDNEKLFF.